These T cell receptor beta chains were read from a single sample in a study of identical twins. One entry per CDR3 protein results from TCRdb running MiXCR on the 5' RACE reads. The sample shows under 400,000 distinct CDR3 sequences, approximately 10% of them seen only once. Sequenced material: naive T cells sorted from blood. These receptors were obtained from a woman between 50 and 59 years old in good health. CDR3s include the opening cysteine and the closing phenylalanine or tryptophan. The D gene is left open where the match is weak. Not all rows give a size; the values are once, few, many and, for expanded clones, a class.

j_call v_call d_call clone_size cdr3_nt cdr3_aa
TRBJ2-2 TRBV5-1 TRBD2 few TGCGCCAGCAGCTTGGTTGGTAGCGGGAGTTGGATCGGGGAGCTGTTTTTT CASSLVGSGSWIGELFF
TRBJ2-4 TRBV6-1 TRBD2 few TGTGCCAGCAGTGAAGATTTGGCGGGAGAATCGGACATTCAGTACTTC CASSEDLAGESDIQYF
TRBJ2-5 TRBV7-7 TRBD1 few TGTGCCAGCAGCGAGACAACAGGGGGCAGCGGGACCCAGTACTTC CASSETTGGSGTQYF
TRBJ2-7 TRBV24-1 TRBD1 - TGTGCCACAGCCGGGACAGGGGGATACGAGCAGTACTTC CATAGTGGYEQYF
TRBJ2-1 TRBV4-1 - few TGCGCCAGCAGCCAAGTGGGACTCCTACTCAGCGAGCAGTTCTTC CASSQVGLLLSEQFF
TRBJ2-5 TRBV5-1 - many TGCGCCAGGTGGAGGGAACAAGAGACCCAGTACTTC CARWREQETQYF
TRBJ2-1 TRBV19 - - TGTGCCAGTAGTATTCCATTCATGAAGTTAAGCTCCTACAATGAGCAGTTCTTC CASSIPFMKLSSYNEQFF
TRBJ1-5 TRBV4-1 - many TGCGCCAGCAGCTATGGGGTACTTCAGCCCCAGCATTTT CASSYGVLQPQHF
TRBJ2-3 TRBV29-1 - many TGCAGCGTTGGCACTACAGATACGCAGTATTTT CSVGTTDTQYF
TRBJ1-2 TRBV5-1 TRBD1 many TGCGCCAGCAGCTTGGCTCCGGACAGGTGGGGCTATGGCTACACCTTC CASSLAPDRWGYGYTF
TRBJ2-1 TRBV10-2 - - TGCGCCAGCAGTGATGGCGGGCTCTCCTACAATGAGCAGTTCTTC CASSDGGLSYNEQFF
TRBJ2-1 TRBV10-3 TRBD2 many TGTGCCATTACTGATAGCGGGTCTCCCTACAATGAGCAGTTCTTC CAITDSGSPYNEQFF
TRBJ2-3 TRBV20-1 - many TGCAGTGCCCTAACCCCGGCGAGAGGCACAGATACGCAGTATTTT CSALTPARGTDTQYF
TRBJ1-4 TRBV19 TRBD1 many TGTGCCAGTAGGGTACGGGACAGCAATGAAAAACTGTTTTTT CASRVRDSNEKLFF
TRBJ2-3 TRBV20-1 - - TGCAGTGCCGGTCCCACTGTAAGCACAGATACGCAGTATTTT CSAGPTVSTDTQYF
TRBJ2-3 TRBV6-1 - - TGTGCCAGCAGTGCCCGATGGGGGGCGGAAGACACAGATACGCAGTATTTT CASSARWGAEDTDTQYF
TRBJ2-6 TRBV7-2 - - TGTGCCAGCAGCTCAAGGTGGGCCTCTGGGGCCAACGTCCTGACTTTC CASSSRWASGANVLTF
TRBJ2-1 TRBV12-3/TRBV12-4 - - TGTGCCAGCAGTTTCGGGGCGCATGAGCAGTTCTTC CASSFGAHEQFF
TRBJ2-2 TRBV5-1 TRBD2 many TGCGCCAGCAGCTCCGGACTAGCCCCCACCGGGGAGCTGTTTTTT CASSSGLAPTGELFF
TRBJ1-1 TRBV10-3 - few TGTGCCATCAGTGACCCCCGACGGAGCACTGAAGCTTTCTTT CAISDPRRSTEAFF
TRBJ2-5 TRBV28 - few TGTTCCAGCAGTTTAGAGGCGGGCCAAGAGACCCAGTACTTC CSSSLEAGQETQYF
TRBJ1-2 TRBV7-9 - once TGTGCCAGCAGCTTAGTACCGGGGCTTTGGGGCTACACCTTC CASSLVPGLWGYTF
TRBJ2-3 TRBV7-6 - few TGTGCCAGCAGCTTAGTGGGGGAATCCCGCACAGATACGCAGTATTTT CASSLVGESRTDTQYF
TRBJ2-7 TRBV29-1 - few TGCAGCGTTGCGGCAGCAATAACCTACGAGCAGTACTTC CSVAAAITYEQYF
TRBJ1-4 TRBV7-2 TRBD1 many TGTGCCAGCAGCTCCACAGGGGGCCGGGAAAAACTGTTTTTT CASSSTGGREKLFF
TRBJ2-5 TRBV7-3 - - TGTGCCAGCGCTGAAAGAGGAGTTGAGACCCAGTACTTC CASAERGVETQYF
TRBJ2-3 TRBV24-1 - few TGTGCCACCAGTGACTTAGCGGGACAGTACACAGATACGCAGTATTTT CATSDLAGQYTDTQYF
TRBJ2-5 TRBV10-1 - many TGCGCCAGCAGCCCCGGAGGAAGTGCGGGTGTGACCCAGTACTTC CASSPGGSAGVTQYF
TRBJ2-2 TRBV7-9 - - TGTGCCAGCAGCTTACTTATCCTTGGGGAGCTGTTTTTT CASSLLILGELFF
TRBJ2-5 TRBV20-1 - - TGCAGTGCTAGTCATGGTATGAGACGGGAGACCCAGTACTTC CSASHGMRRETQYF
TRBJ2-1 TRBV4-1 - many TGCGCCAGCAGACCCGAGATCTCCTACAATGAGCAGTTCTTC CASRPEISYNEQFF